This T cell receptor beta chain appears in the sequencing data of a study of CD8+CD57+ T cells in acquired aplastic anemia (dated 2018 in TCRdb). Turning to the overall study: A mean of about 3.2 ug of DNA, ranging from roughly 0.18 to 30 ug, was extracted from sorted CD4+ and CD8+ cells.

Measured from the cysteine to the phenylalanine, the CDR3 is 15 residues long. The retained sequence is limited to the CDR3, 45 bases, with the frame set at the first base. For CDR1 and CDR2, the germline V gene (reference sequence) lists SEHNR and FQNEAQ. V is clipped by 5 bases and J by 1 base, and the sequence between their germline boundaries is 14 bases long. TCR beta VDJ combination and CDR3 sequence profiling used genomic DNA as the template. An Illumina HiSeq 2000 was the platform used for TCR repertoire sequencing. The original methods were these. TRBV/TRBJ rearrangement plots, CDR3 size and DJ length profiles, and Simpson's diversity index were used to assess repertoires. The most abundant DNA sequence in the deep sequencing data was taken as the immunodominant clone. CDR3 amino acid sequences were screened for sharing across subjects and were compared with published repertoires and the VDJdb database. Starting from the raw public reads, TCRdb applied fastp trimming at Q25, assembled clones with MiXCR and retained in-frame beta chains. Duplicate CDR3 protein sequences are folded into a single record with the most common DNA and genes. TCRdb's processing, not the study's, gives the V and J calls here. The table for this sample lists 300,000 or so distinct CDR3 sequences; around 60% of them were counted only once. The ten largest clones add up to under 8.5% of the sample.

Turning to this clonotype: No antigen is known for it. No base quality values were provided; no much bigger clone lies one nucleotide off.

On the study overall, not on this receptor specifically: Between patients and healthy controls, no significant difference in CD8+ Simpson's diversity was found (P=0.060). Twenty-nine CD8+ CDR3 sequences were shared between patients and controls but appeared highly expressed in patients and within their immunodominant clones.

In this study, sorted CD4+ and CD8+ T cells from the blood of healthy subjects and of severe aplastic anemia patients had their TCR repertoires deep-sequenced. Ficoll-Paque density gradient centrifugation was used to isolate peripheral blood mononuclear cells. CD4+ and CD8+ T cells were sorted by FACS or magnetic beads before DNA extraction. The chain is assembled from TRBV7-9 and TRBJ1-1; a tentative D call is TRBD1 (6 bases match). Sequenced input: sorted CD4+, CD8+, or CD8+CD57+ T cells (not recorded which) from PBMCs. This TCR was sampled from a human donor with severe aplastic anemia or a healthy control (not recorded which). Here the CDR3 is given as CASSGIRGENTEAFF. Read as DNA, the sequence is TGTGCCAGCAGCGGGATCAGGGGAGAGAACACTGAAGCTTTCTTT.